This entry lists 8 T cell receptor beta chains sequenced from one sample in a study of T cell repertoires in cytomegalovirus infection. Which antigens these TCRs recognize remains unknown. TCRdb redid the calling of the reads with MiXCR, one entry per CDR3 protein. Among some 500,000 distinct CDR3 sequences listed, 33% were seen once. Material: cultured PBMCs, obtained from culture after CMV antigen stimulation. Source of these receptors: a human donor in good health (CMV status not recorded). Some clones in this sample may be carry-over from other donors' samples.

The table lists this clonotype with a count of one. The chain is built from TRBV7-6 and TRBJ2-1, with D perhaps matching TRBD2 (5 bases). The V end was cut by 5 bases, the J end by 3 bases, with 8 bases between. CDR1 SGHVS and CDR2 FNYEAQ come from the germline V gene. This CDR3 comprises 13 residues. As DNA, the CDR3 is TGTGCCAGCAGCCACCGGGGCTACAATGAGCAGTTCTTC. It specifies CASSHRGYNEQFF.

The CDR3 sequence: CASSQGGSSYNSPLHF. The CDR3, as DNA: TGCGCCAGCAGCCAAGGGGGATCCTCCTATAATTCACCCCTCCACTTT. The chain is built from TRBV4-3 and TRBJ1-6; D not certain. Trimming removed 1 base at V and 0 bases at J, with 7 bases between. This CDR3 region has 16 residues. CDR1 is LGHNA and CDR2 is YSLEER in the germline V gene.

This clonotype was counted a few times. The chain links TRBV4-3 to TRBJ2-3; D is ambiguous. CDR3 size: 14 residues. Germline V lookup: CDR1 LGHNA, CDR2 YSLEER. Trimming left V 0 bases short and J 8 bases short, with 12 bases between. In DNA form, the CDR3 reads TGCGCCAGCAGCCAAGATCTGAAAGGTGGTACGCAGTATTTT. This sequence encodes CASSQDLKGGTQYF.

The CDR3 here is CASSAVTSAQGELFF. Written as DNA, the CDR3 is TGTGCCAGCAGTGCGGTCACTAGCGCTCAAGGGGAGCTGTTTTTT. The chain links TRBV6-6 to TRBJ2-2, with 7 positions matching TRBD2. J lost 8 bases, V lost 5 bases, and 11 bases had no gene match. This CDR3 has 15 amino acids. Germline CDR1 MNHNY, CDR2 SVGAGI (reference sequence).

With regard to this clonotype: Given a much more abundant clone one base away, this may be a read error. The V call is TRBV7-6, the J call TRBJ2-5; 7 bases agree with TRBD2. Germline V gives CDR1 SGHVS, CDR2 FNYEAQ. The length of the CDR3 is 15 residues. CDR3 bases: TGTGCTAGCAGCTACAGCGGGGCTCCCTCAGAGACCCGGTACTTC. Its translation: CASSYSGAPSETRYF. The entire variable domain, with the rest obtained from reference TRBV7-6 and TRBJ2-5, is as follows: GAGVSQSPRYKVTKRGQDVALRCDPISGHVSLYWYRQALGQGPEFLTYFNYEAQQDKSGLPNDRFSAERPEGSISTLTIQRTEQRDSAMYRCASSYSGAPSETRYFGPGTRLLVL.

The CDR3 here is CASSQGAEETQYF. The CDR3 region has the DNA TGTGCCAGCAGCCAGGGGGCCGAAGAGACCCAGTACTTC. The chain links TRBV28 to TRBJ2-5; 8 bases map to TRBD1. V lost 6 bases to trimming and J lost 3 bases; unmatched junction nucleotides: 3. The length of the CDR3 is 13 residues. From germline, CDR1 is MDHEN and CDR2 SYDVKM.

The chain couples TRBV7-9 to TRBJ1-1, with 7 bases identical to TRBD1. Looked up from germline, CDR1 is SEHNR and CDR2 is FQNEAQ (reference sequence). Trimming cost V 5 bases and J 1 base; bases outside gene matches: 7. The CDR3 contains 15 residues. As DNA, the CDR3 is TGTGCCAGCAGCCCAGGGCGGGACAGGAACACTGAAGCTTTCTTT. This gives the protein CASSPGRDRNTEAFF.

V and J are TRBV28 and TRBJ2-7; D might be TRBD1 or TRBD2, each matching 5 bases. Germline loops: CDR1 MDHEN, CDR2 SYDVKM. V shed 4 bases and J shed 1 base, with 8 bases lying between them. The CDR3 consists of 13 residues. CDR3 DNA: TGTGCCAGCAGTTCCGAGGGGTCCTACGAGCAGTACTTC. Its protein product is CASSSEGSYEQYF. The full variable domain, its missing parts supplied by reference TRBV28 and TRBJ2-7, is DVKVTQSSRYLVKRTGEKVFLECVQDMDHENMFWYRQDPGLGLRLIYFSYDVKMKEKGDIPEGYSVSREKKERFSLILESASTNQTSMYLCASSSEGSYEQYFGPGTRLTVT.